This record looks at one T cell receptor beta chain sequence and its context. What it recognizes is unknown. Sequencing libraries for TCR beta were prepared with iRepertoire HTBI primers and Arm-PCR of CDR3 regions. Per the original data handling: Gene usage covered 55 to 70 TRBV and 11 to 15 TRBJ segments. TCRdb re-called the multiplex PCR reads with MiXCR, one entry per CDR3 protein. TCRdb's processing, not the study's, gives the V and J calls here. The repertoire holds 700,000 or so distinct CDR3 sequences, with about 30% as singletons. The source of the sample is a study of regulatory T cells in long-lasting Graves disease. Study-wide results and caveats: Examination was confined to peripheral blood, excluding thyroid tissue. Among persistent patients, a larger number of public clonotypes were shared (approximately 3,000) than among newly diagnosed patients (around 980).

Stated time point: persistent/refractory GD, antithyroid drugs over 5 years with positive TRAb. Scientists built the TCR library using RNA that was extracted from PBMCs. This material consisted of peripheral blood mononuclear cells (PBMCs), taken when the disease was refractory, from a patient treated with antithyroid drugs. The sequence came from a female donor with Graves disease.

Written as DNA, the CDR3 is TGTGCCAGCAGTCCATTAGCGGGAGCCCACGTTCAGGGGGAGCTGTTTTTT. As protein: CASSPLAGAHVQGELFF. This rearrangement joins TRBV28 to TRBJ2-2; 9 bases are a match to TRBD2. This CDR3 contains 17 residues. V dropped 5 bases and J dropped 8; count of bases not matched to a gene: 15. CDR1 MDHEN and CDR2 SYDVKM come from the germline V gene.